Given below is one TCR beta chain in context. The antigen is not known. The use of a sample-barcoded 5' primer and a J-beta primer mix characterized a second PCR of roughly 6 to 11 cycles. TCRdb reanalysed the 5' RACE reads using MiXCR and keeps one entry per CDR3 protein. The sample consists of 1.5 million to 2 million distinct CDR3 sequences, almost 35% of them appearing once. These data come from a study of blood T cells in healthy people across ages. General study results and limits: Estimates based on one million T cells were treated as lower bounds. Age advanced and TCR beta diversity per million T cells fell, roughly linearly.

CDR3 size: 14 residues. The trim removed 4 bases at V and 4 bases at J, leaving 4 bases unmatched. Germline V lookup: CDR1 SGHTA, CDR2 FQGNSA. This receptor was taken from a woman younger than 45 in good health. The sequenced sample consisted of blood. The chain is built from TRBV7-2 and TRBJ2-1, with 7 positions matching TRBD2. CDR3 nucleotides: TGTGCCAGCAGCTGGGGAGGGGATTACAATGAGCAGTTCTTC. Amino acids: CASSWGGDYNEQFF.